The 29 T cell receptor beta chains below all came from one sample that was sequenced in a study of T cells in Graves' hyperthyroidism and ophthalmopathy. RNA transcripts gave rise to amplified TCR beta CDR3 regions. Using the HTBI primer set, a first-round RT-PCR was run on the TCR CDR3. TCRdb reanalysed the multiplex PCR reads using MiXCR and keeps one entry per CDR3 protein. The table includes about 380,000 distinct CDR3 sequences, 15% to 20% detected once. Material: blood. The origin of the receptors is a man younger than 35 with Graves' ophthalmopathy.

The rearrangement uses TRBV2 and TRBJ1-2, with TRBD1 identical over 12 bases. Germline trimming cut 6 bases from V and 4 bases from J; bases unmatched to any gene: 9. The CDR3 consists of 16 residues. Germline values: CDR1 SNHLY, CDR2 FYNNEI. CDR3: CASSAHRDRGLYGYTF. In DNA form, the CDR3 reads TGTGCCAGCAGCGCCCACCGGGACAGGGGGCTCTATGGCTACACCTTC.

This clonotype was picked up many times. The CDR3 bases are TGTGCCAGCAGTACGGACAGAGGTGGTAATTCACCCCTCCACTTT. Translating gives CASSTDRGGNSPLHF. The gene calls are TRBV2 and TRBJ1-6; perhaps TRBD1 as D (6 bases). Germline V CDR1 and CDR2: SNHLY, FYNNEI. V was trimmed by 5 bases and J by 6 bases, leaving 14 bases between them. The CDR3 is 15 residues long.

V is TRBV6-1 and J is TRBJ2-1, with 7 bases aligning to TRBD1. V was clipped by 6 bases and J by 8 bases; unmatched bases: 13. This CDR3 is built from 15 residues. Germline loops: CDR1 MNHNS, CDR2 SASEGT. CDR3 nucleotides: TGTGCCAGCAGAAAACCCAGGGACAGCATGGATGAGCAGTTCTTC. Residues: CASRKPRDSMDEQFF.

The chain uses TRBV28 and TRBJ1-6; D uncertain. Germline V gene lookup returns CDR1 MDHEN and CDR2 SYDVKM. The CDR3 consists of 17 residues. The V and J ends lost 2 bases and 0 bases respectively, with 11 bases between them. CDR3 amino acids: CASSLAFPSSYNSPLHF. Here the CDR3 DNA reads TGTGCCAGCAGTTTAGCTTTTCCGAGCTCCTATAATTCACCCCTCCACTTT.

J is TRBJ2-7 and V is TRBV2, with D unclear. CDR1 SNHLY and CDR2 FYNNEI come from the germline V gene. This CDR3 region has 16 residues. With 6 bases removed from V and 4 bases from J, the gap between germline ends came to 22 bases. The CDR3 DNA follows: TGTGCCAGCAGCCCCGCTGGCCGGGTGTTAAATTACGAGCAGTACTTC. Translated, it gives CASSPAGRVLNYEQYF. Variable domain in full (rest from reference TRBV2 and TRBJ2-7): EPEVTQTPSHQVTQMGQEVILRCVPISNHLYFYWYRQILGQKVEFLVSFYNNEISEKSEIFDDQFSVERPDGSNFTLKIRSTKLEDSAMYFCASSPAGRVLNYEQYFGPGTRLTVT.

This clonotype was counted many times. V gene TRBV20-1 combines with J gene TRBJ1-1; D is unresolved. This CDR3 comprises 12 residues. Germline loops: CDR1 DFQATT, CDR2 SNEGSKA (reference sequence). Trimming took 5 bases from V and 5 from J, leaving 12 bases between them. Written as DNA, the CDR3 is TGCAGTGCTCGCCTCTCCGGGACTGAAGCTTTCTTT. This codes for CSARLSGTEAFF.

The sample holds a few counts of this clonotype. The rearrangement joins TRBV6-5 to TRBJ2-7; a weak D match, TRBD1 (6 bases). Germline loops: CDR1 MNHEY, CDR2 SVGAGI. This CDR3 is built from 16 residues. The V end was cut by 2 bases, the J end by 2 bases, with 16 bases between. CDR3 region: CASSYTSRQVAYEQYF. For the CDR3, the DNA is TGTGCCAGCAGTTACACCTCGAGACAGGTGGCCTACGAGCAGTACTTC.

This rearrangement joins TRBV14 to TRBJ2-7, with no clear D. The CDR3 is made up of 13 amino acids. V lost 3 bases and J lost 2, with 8 bases in between. Germline CDR1 is SGHDN and CDR2 is FVKESK. The CDR3 sequence is CASSHWTAYEQYF. CDR3 sequence (DNA): TGTGCCAGCAGCCATTGGACGGCCTACGAGCAGTACTTC. Full variable domain (rest looked up from reference TRBV14 and TRBJ2-7): EAGVTQFPSHSVIEKGQTVTLRCDPISGHDNLYWYRRVMGKEIKFLLHFVKESKQDESGMPNNRFLAERTGGTYSTLKVQPAELEDSGVYFCASSHWTAYEQYFGPGTRLTVT.

This clonotype has at least ten counts. The chain combines TRBV6-2 or TRBV6-3 with TRBJ1-2; D not resolved. This CDR3 is 13 amino acids long. Germline assignment: CDR1 MNHEY and CDR2 SVGEGT. Deletions cut 3 bases from V and 6 bases from J, with 11 bases between. DNA of the CDR3: TGTGCCAGCAGTTATGTCGGCAGGCATGGCTACACCTTC. Amino acids: CASSYVGRHGYTF.

The V gene is TRBV4-1, the J gene TRBJ2-6; weak D call: TRBD2 (7 bases). Trimming stripped 3 bases from V and 4 bases from J, with 10 bases between. The CDR3 consists of 15 residues. The germline CDR1 and CDR2 sequences are MGHRA and YSYEKL. The CDR3 DNA sequence: TGCGCCAGCAGCCACGGGGGGCTAGGGGCCAACGTCCTGACTTTC. Residues: CASSHGGLGANVLTF.

There are many counts of this clonotype. The chain employs TRBV6-1 and TRBJ1-1, with D tentatively TRBD1 (5 bases). CDR3 length: 16 amino acids. The germline CDR1 and CDR2 sequences are MNHNS and SASEGT. Trimming removed 7 bases at V and 3 bases at J, with 21 bases between. In nucleotides, the CDR3 is TGTGCCAGCACGGGGGGTTTAGGCATGAGAGACACTGAAGCTTTCTTT. It encodes CASTGGLGMRDTEAFF.

This clonotype was seen a handful of times. This rearrangement joins TRBV9 to TRBJ2-3; 8 nucleotides line up with TRBD1. This CDR3 is built from 15 residues. CDR1 is SGDLS, CDR2 YYNGEE, per germline. The V segment lost 0 bases and the J segment 2 bases; nucleotides outside the gene matches: 2. CDR3 coding DNA: TGTGCCAGCAGCGTAGGACAGGGGAACACAGATACGCAGTATTTT. It encodes CASSVGQGNTDTQYF.

The V and J genes are TRBV5-4 and TRBJ2-1; TRBD2 matches at 11 bases. After removal of 3 bases from V and 3 bases from J, the junction contained 8 bases not matched to a gene. Germline loops: CDR1 SGHNT, CDR2 YYREEE (reference sequence). The CDR3 extends over 17 amino acids. The CDR3 nucleotides read TGTGCCAGCAGCTCAGCTAGCGGGGGGATAATCTACAATGAGCAGTTCTTC. It is translated as CASSSASGGIIYNEQFF.

The CDR3 DNA reads TGTGCCAGCAGTCCCGGGGGTACAATAGAAAAACTGTTTTTT. Translated: CASSPGGTIEKLFF. The V call is TRBV12-3 or TRBV12-4, the J call TRBJ1-4; maybe TRBD1 (5 bases). The length of the CDR3 is 14 residues. V was clipped by 5 bases and J by 8 bases, with 15 bases between them.

The rearrangement links TRBV5-4 to TRBJ1-5, with 8 bases that match TRBD1. CDR1 is SGHNT and CDR2 is YYREEE in the germline V gene (reference sequence). CDR3 length: 15 amino acids. V was pared by 4 bases and J by 4 bases, with 7 bases of the junction left unmatched. The CDR3 DNA is TGTGCCAGCAGCGGGACAGGAGCGCAAAATCAGCCCCAGCATTTT. Translating gives CASSGTGAQNQPQHF.

This clonotype was picked up many times. J is TRBJ2-1 and V is TRBV12-3 or TRBV12-4, with D perhaps assigned TRBD1 or TRBD2 (5 bases each). V lost 5 bases to trimming and J lost 8 bases, with 16 bases between them. The CDR3 has 14 amino acids. The CDR3 DNA reads TGTGCCAGCAGTCCGGGGCCGGGCTGGGATGAGCAGTTCTTC. It is translated as CASSPGPGWDEQFF.

The gene calls are TRBV20-1 and TRBJ2-1; 13 bases are a match to TRBD2. The germline CDR1 and CDR2 sequences are DFQATT and SNEGSKA (reference sequence). The CDR3 contains 14 residues. Trimming removed 5 bases from V and 9 bases from J; junction bases left unmatched: 7. The CDR3 protein is CSAPTSGGRGEQFF. The CDR3 nucleotides are TGCAGTGCTCCGACTAGCGGGGGGCGGGGTGAGCAGTTCTTC.

This clonotype was found many times. The chain's CDR3 is CAISGRFGTSSYEQYF. Here the CDR3 DNA reads TGTGCCATCAGTGGGAGGTTTGGCACGAGCTCCTACGAGCAGTACTTC. The rearrangement uses TRBV10-3 and TRBJ2-7; weak D call: TRBD2 (5 bases). This CDR3 region has 16 residues. CDR1 and CDR2 (germline): ENHRY, SYGVKD. Deletions cut 4 bases from V and 0 bases from J, with 16 bases between.

This chain joins TRBV9 and TRBJ2-7; D ambiguous. Per the germline V gene, CDR1 is SGDLS and CDR2 is YYNGEE. CDR3 length: 16 residues. V was trimmed by 3 bases and J by 0 bases, leaving 16 bases between them. The CDR3 bases are TGTGCCAGCAGCGAAAACCACCAGGTCGGCTCCTACGAGCAGTACTTC. It is translated as CASSENHQVGSYEQYF.

This clonotype was counted ten times or more. The chain is built from TRBV6-2 or TRBV6-3 and TRBJ1-1; no reliable D call. Germline CDR1 reads MNHEY; CDR2 reads SVGEGT. V gave up 10 bases and J gave up 0 bases, with 12 bases separating them. The CDR3 extends over 13 amino acids. The CDR3 coding sequence is TGTGCCACAAAAGCTTCGATGAACACTGAAGCTTTCTTT. Translated, it gives CATKASMNTEAFF.

This clonotype occurred a few times. This sequence joins TRBV5-6 and TRBJ2-7, with 8 positions matching TRBD1. CDR1 and CDR2 (germline): SGHDT, YYEEEE. The CDR3 covers 16 residues. The V and J ends lost 1 base and 4 bases, in that order; junction bases with no gene match: 10. The CDR3: CASSLSSQGAWYEQYF. CDR3 bases: TGTGCCAGCAGCTTGTCGAGTCAGGGGGCTTGGTACGAGCAGTACTTC.

The chain combines TRBV29-1 with TRBJ2-7; 9 bases agree with TRBD1. Looked up from germline, CDR1 is SQVTM and CDR2 is ANQGSEA. The trim removed 4 bases at V and 6 bases at J, leaving 7 bases unmatched. This CDR3 region has 13 residues. The CDR3 DNA reads TGCAGCGTTGTTAGGGACAGGGCTGGCGAGCAGTACTTC. Protein sequence: CSVVRDRAGEQYF.

The rearrangement links TRBV12-3 or TRBV12-4 to TRBJ2-1; the D gene is possibly TRBD2 (6 bases). Trimming removed 6 bases from V and 8 bases from J, with 14 bases in between. This CDR3 comprises 13 residues. As DNA, the CDR3 is TGTGCCAGCAGCCGTTGGCGGGGCGATGAGCAGTTCTTC. Translating gives CASSRWRGDEQFF.

This clonotype was observed many times. The chain employs TRBV6-1 and TRBJ1-5, with D perhaps TRBD1 (6 bases). This CDR3 comprises 17 residues. Germline V gene data show CDR1 as MNHNS and CDR2 as SASEGT. The V end lost 6 bases, the J end lost 5 bases, and 23 bases lay between the germline ends. CDR3 sequence (DNA): TGTGCCAGCAGCCCGGGACAAGCGGCGCCTAATTATCAGCCCCAGCATTTT. This codes for CASSPGQAAPNYQPQHF.

The chain is built from TRBV3-1 and TRBJ2-5, with D tentatively TRBD1 or TRBD2 (5 bases each). The germline V and J ends were trimmed by 5 bases and 4 bases, with 14 bases remaining between them. In germline, CDR1 is LGHDT, CDR2 YNNKEL (reference sequence). This CDR3 is 14 amino acids long. The DNA of the CDR3 is TGTGCCAGCAGCTCCGGGGCCCGAGGAGAGACCCAGTACTTC. This translates into CASSSGARGETQYF.

This clonotype was observed at least ten times. The chain recombines TRBV7-9 with TRBJ2-3; D is unresolved. CDR1 and CDR2 (germline): SEHNR, FQNEAQ (reference sequence). V gave up 3 bases and J gave up 4 bases, with 2 bases separating them. The CDR3 runs to 11 residues. The CDR3 loop is CASSFADTQYF. The CDR3, as DNA: TGTGCCAGCAGCTTTGCAGATACGCAGTATTTT.

This clonotype appeared a few times. The V and J genes are TRBV7-9 and TRBJ2-3; perhaps TRBD2 as D (7 bases). Looked up from germline, CDR1 is SEHNR and CDR2 is FQNEAQ (reference sequence). The CDR3 covers 17 residues. Trimming shortened V by 5 bases and J by 2 bases, and 20 bases separated the two germline ends. In nucleotides, the CDR3 is TGTGCCAGCAGCCGCTGGGCGTGGGGGGGACACACAGATACGCAGTATTTT. Translating gives CASSRWAWGGHTDTQYF.

The chain links TRBV2 to TRBJ2-3; a possible D gene is TRBD2 (7 bases). The CDR3 contains 14 residues. Germline V gene lookup returns CDR1 SNHLY and CDR2 FYNNEI. V lost 4 bases, J lost 4 bases, and 12 bases lay in between. The CDR3 is CASSVGGGSDTQYF. In DNA form, the CDR3 reads TGTGCCAGCAGTGTAGGGGGGGGCTCAGATACGCAGTATTTT.

This clonotype was picked up many times. The V and J genes are TRBV7-9 and TRBJ2-7, with 11 nucleotides matching TRBD1. The CDR3 totals 15 residues. Trimming cost V 5 bases and J 7 bases; bases outside gene matches: 10. Germline V gene data show CDR1 as SEHNR and CDR2 as FQNEAQ (reference sequence). The CDR3 reads CASSNPGTGGGEQYF. The CDR3 DNA reads as TGTGCCAGCAGCAACCCTGGGACAGGGGGTGGGGAGCAGTACTTC.